What follows are 19 T cell receptor beta chains derived from one specimen sequenced in a study of blood T cell repertoires in COVID-19. This table comes from immunoSEQ multiplex PCR, and its TCRdb copy is limited to in-frame clones, with some not included. Of tens of thousands of clones in the sample, 82% were seen once. Sequencing input: peripheral blood. These receptors all come from an elderly woman with acute or convalescent COVID-19.

V and J are TRBV27 and TRBJ2-6; D is possibly TRBD1 (5 bases). This CDR3 is built from 15 residues. Trimming left V 3 bases short and J 2 bases short, with 8 bases between. Germline lookup yields CDR1 MNHEY and CDR2 SMNVEV (reference sequence). CDR3 residues: CASSLLGAGANVLTF. In DNA form, the CDR3 reads TGTGCCAGCAGTTTGCTAGGGGCTGGGGCCAACGTCCTGACTTTC.

This clone was seen more than once but under ten times. V and J are TRBV14 and TRBJ1-2; TRBD1 is a possible D gene (6 bases). The CDR3 consists of 13 residues. The V gene's germline CDR1 is SGHDN and CDR2 FVKESK. Trimming pared 4 bases from V and 4 bases from J, leaving 10 bases between. The CDR3, as DNA: TGTGCCAGCAGCCCTCGGACAGCCTATGGCTACACCTTC. This codes for CASSPRTAYGYTF.

This clone was counted between two and nine times. The chain uses TRBV6-5 and TRBJ1-1, with unresolved D. The CDR3 is made up of 15 amino acids. V lost 5 bases, J lost 0 bases, and 13 bases lay in between. From germline, CDR1 is MNHEY and CDR2 SVGAGI. Written as DNA, the CDR3 is TGTGCCAGCAGTCTAGGACTGGGGATGAACACTGAAGCTTTCTTT. Translation: CASSLGLGMNTEAFF.

V usage is TRBV5-1 and J usage is TRBJ2-3, with D maybe TRBD1 (6 bases). The CDR3 consists of 12 residues. Germline CDR1 and CDR2: SGHRS and YFSETQ. Trimming shortened V by 3 bases and J by 7 bases, and 9 bases separated the two germline ends. The CDR3 region has the DNA TGCGCCAGCAGCTGGACAGAAAATACGCAGTATTTT. Translating gives CASSWTENTQYF.

This clone was counted between two and nine times. V is TRBV5-4 and J is TRBJ2-7, with TRBD2 matching 10 bases. The J segment lost 3 bases and the V segment lost 0 bases, leaving 6 bases of the junction unmatched. Germline V gene sequence: CDR1 SGHNT, CDR2 YYREEE (reference sequence). This CDR3 region has 16 residues. The CDR3 is CASSLGPSGGGYEQYF. CDR3 nucleotides: TGTGCCAGCAGCTTGGGACCTAGCGGGGGTGGCTACGAGCAGTACTTC.

The chain joins TRBV28 to TRBJ1-1; no clear D. V lost 5 bases and J 11 bases, leaving 24 bases between the germline ends. Germline CDR1 reads MDHEN; CDR2 reads SYDVKM. This CDR3 region has 15 residues. The chain's CDR3 is CASSTPAGGGPRAFF. The DNA for the CDR3 is TGTGCCAGCAGTACACCCGCAGGAGGCGGCCCGCGGGCTTTCTTT. The variable domain in full, with the rest retrieved from reference TRBV28 and TRBJ1-1, is DVKVTQSSRYLVKRTGEKVFLECVQDMDHENMFWYRQDPGLGLRLIYFSYDVKMKEKGDIPEGYSVSREKKERFSLILESASTNQTSMYLCASSTPAGGGPRAFFGQGTRLTVV.

The rearrangement links TRBV12-3 or TRBV12-4 to TRBJ1-1; D might be TRBD1 (6 bases). V shed 4 bases and J shed 6 bases, with 6 bases lying between them. The CDR3 is 11 amino acids. The CDR3 loop is CASSSGAEAFF. CDR3 nucleotides: TGTGCCAGCAGTTCAGGGGCTGAAGCTTTCTTT.

The chain is built from TRBV7-6 and TRBJ2-1; 11 nucleotides line up with TRBD2. Per germline, CDR1 SGHVS and CDR2 FNYEAQ. The V segment lost 1 base and the J segment 5 bases; nucleotides outside the gene matches: 4. The CDR3 sequence is 16 residues long. CDR3 sequence: CASSLGTSGRNNEQFF. The CDR3 DNA reads as TGTGCCAGCAGCTTAGGAACTAGCGGGAGAAACAATGAGCAGTTCTTC.

This CDR3 is CASSLWEDRSPLHF. CDR3 coding DNA: TGTGCCAGCAGTTTATGGGAGGATAGGTCACCCCTCCACTTT. This chain uses TRBV27 with TRBJ1-6; no firm D call. Germline CDR1 is MNHEY and CDR2 is SMNVEV (reference sequence). This CDR3 comprises 14 residues. Trimming cost V 1 base and J 10 bases, with 11 bases left between them.

The rearrangement joins TRBV11-3 to TRBJ2-5, with 8 bases aligning to TRBD2. CDR3 length equals 15 residues. J was trimmed by 5 bases and V by 7 bases; bases with no gene match: 12. Germline V lookup: CDR1 SGHNT, CDR2 YENEEA. CDR3 amino acids: CASTDECGRSETQYF. For the CDR3, the DNA is TGTGCCAGCACCGATGAGTGCGGGAGGTCGGAGACCCAGTACTTC.

Only a few counts were recorded for this clone. The rearrangement uses TRBV19 and TRBJ2-5, with TRBD2 as a possible D gene (5 bases). This CDR3 region has 14 residues. The germline CDR1 and CDR2 sequences are LNHDA and SQIVND (reference sequence). Trimming left V 5 bases short and J 5 bases short, with 15 bases between. The CDR3 sequence is CASSSAGPGETQYF. The CDR3 DNA reads as TGTGCCAGTAGTTCCGCCGGACCGGGGGAGACCCAGTACTTC.

V and J are TRBV5-4 and TRBJ2-3; 7 nucleotides align to TRBD1. Germline V gene data show CDR1 as SGHNT and CDR2 as YYREEE (reference sequence). With V trimmed by 3 bases and J by 4 bases, 2 bases remained unmatched. The CDR3 is 13 amino acids. CDR3 amino acids: CASSSTGADTQYF. CDR3 DNA: TGTGCCAGCAGCTCAACAGGGGCAGATACGCAGTATTTT.

This chain connects TRBV12-3 or TRBV12-4 to TRBJ2-2; D is perhaps TRBD1 (6 bases). The CDR3 length is 13 residues. V gave up 5 bases and J gave up 11 bases, with 15 bases separating them. CDR3 sequence reads: CASSTLQGRELFF. DNA of the CDR3: TGTGCCAGCAGTACTTTACAGGGTAGAGAGCTGTTTTTT.

This clone was recorded only once. The V and J genes are TRBV5-1 and TRBJ2-3; TRBD2 aligns across 11 bases. There are 16 residues in the CDR3. The V gene end was trimmed by 4 bases and the J gene end by 0 bases; junction bases not matched to a gene: 4. CDR1 and CDR2 (germline): SGHRS, YFSETQ. In nucleotides, the CDR3 is TGCGCCAGCAGCGCTGGACTAGCGGGCAGCACAGATACGCAGTATTTT. It translates to CASSAGLAGSTDTQYF.

V gene TRBV12-3 or TRBV12-4 combines with J gene TRBJ1-5, with D perhaps TRBD1 (6 bases). The CDR3 is 11 residues long. V was clipped by 6 bases and J by 10 bases, with 10 bases between them. The CDR3 spells CASRSQGPQHF. As DNA, the CDR3 is TGTGCCAGCAGATCACAGGGTCCCCAGCATTTT.

The chain carries TRBV5-1 and TRBJ1-4; the D gene is possibly TRBD1 (5 bases). Germline values: CDR1 SGHRS, CDR2 YFSETQ. Trimming cost V 4 bases and J 8 bases, with 15 bases left between them. The CDR3 consists of 14 residues. The CDR3 DNA follows: TGCGCCAGCAGCCCTAACTTGCAGGGCGAAAAACTGTTTTTT. Protein sequence: CASSPNLQGEKLFF.

This chain links TRBV5-1 with TRBJ1-2, with D maybe TRBD1 (5 bases). In germline, CDR1 is SGHRS, CDR2 YFSETQ. This CDR3 comprises 14 residues. Trimming stripped 0 bases from V and 1 base from J, with 7 bases between. CDR3 protein: CASSLDRNNYGYTF. DNA of the CDR3: TGCGCCAGCAGCTTGGACAGGAATAACTATGGCTACACCTTC.

The CDR3 nucleotides are TGTGCCACCAGCAGAAGGACCCCGGGCCAGGGATCCAATCAGCCCCAGCATTTT. Protein product: CATSRRTPGQGSNQPQHF. This chain connects TRBV15 to TRBJ1-5; D might be TRBD1 (5 bases). The V gene lost 2 bases and the J gene lost 3 bases, with 20 bases spanning the gap. Germline-derived CDR1 and CDR2 are LNHNV and YYDKDF (reference sequence). This CDR3 comprises 18 residues.

The genes are TRBV5-4 and TRBJ1-6; D ambiguous. Germline-derived CDR1 and CDR2 are SGHNT and YYREEE (reference sequence). CDR3 length: 16 residues. V lost 0 bases to trimming and J lost 5 bases, with 12 bases between them. CDR3 sequence: CASSLVPGGDNSPLHF. The CDR3 DNA is TGTGCCAGCAGCTTGGTGCCAGGCGGGGATAATTCACCCCTCCACTTT.